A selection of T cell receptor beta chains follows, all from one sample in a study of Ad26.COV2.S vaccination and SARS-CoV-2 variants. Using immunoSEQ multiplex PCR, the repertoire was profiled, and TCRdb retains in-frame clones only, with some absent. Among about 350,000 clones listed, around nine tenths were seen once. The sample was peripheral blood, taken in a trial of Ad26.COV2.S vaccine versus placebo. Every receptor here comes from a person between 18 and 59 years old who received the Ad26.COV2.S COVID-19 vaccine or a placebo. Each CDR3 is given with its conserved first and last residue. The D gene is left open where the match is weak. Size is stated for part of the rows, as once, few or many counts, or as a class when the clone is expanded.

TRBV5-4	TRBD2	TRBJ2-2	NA	TGTGCCAGCAGCTGGGGACTAGCGGGGATGGGGTCCGGGGAGCTGTTTTTT	CASSWGLAGMGSGELFF
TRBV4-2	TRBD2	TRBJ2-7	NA	TGTGCCAGCAGCCTAACCGGGACTAAAAACTACGAGCAGTACTTC	CASSLTGTKNYEQYF
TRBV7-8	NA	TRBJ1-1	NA	TGTGCCAGCAGCTTAAATCGAGGGGCTGAAGCTTTCTTT	CASSLNRGAEAFF
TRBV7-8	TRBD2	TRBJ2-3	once	TGTGCCAGCAGCCCCCTACGTTTAGCGGGGGGCTCTAGCACAGATACGCAGTATTTT	CASSPLRLAGGSSTDTQYF
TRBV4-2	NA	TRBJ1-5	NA	TGTGCCAGCAGCCAAATTGGTCAGCCCCAGCATTTT	CASSQIGQPQHF
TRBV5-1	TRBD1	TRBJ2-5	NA	TGCGCCAGCAGCCGAGGGACAGAAGAGACCCAGTACTTC	CASSRGTEETQYF
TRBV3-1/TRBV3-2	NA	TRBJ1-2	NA	TGTGCCAGCAGCCAAGAAGACGGCAGCGGCTACACCTTC	CASSQEDGSGYTF
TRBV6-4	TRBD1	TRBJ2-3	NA	TGTGCCAGCACCGCCCCACGGGACAGGGTGAGAGATACGCAGTATTTT	CASTAPRDRVRDTQYF
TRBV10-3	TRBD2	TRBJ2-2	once	TGTGCCATCAGTGGGACTAGCGGGGTCGGGGAGCTGTTTTTT	CAISGTSGVGELFF
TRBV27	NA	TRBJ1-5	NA	TGTGCCAGCAGTTTATCGTCGGCAGGGAGTCAGCCCCAGCATTTT	CASSLSSAGSQPQHF
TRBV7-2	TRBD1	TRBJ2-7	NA	TGTGCCAGCAACCGACTACAGGGGTACGAGCAGTACTTC	CASNRLQGYEQYF
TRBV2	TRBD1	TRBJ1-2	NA	TGTGCCAGTACTGGACAGGGCGAAGGCTACACCTTC	CASTGQGEGYTF
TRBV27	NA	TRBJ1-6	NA	TGTGCCAGCAGTCAATCCCGACAGGAGAGGAATTCACCCCTCCACTTT	CASSQSRQERNSPLHF
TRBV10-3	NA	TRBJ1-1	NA	TGTGCCATCAGTGCGCAGGGGTCGGAGGGCACTGAAGCTTTCTTT	CAISAQGSEGTEAFF
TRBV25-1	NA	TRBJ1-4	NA	TGTGCCAGCAGTGCCCCGGGGGAAAAACTGTTTTTT	CASSAPGEKLFF
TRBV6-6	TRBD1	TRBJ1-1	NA	TGTGCCAGCAGAATAACAGGGGGCGAGGCTTTCTTT	CASRITGGEAFF
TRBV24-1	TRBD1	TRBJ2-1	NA	TGTGCCACCAGTGACGCAGGGGGACATAGCTCCTACAATGAGCAGTTCTTC	CATSDAGGHSSYNEQFF
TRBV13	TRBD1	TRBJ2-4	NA	TGTGCCAGCAGCACTGGCTGGGACAGCAAAAACATTCAGTACTTC	CASSTGWDSKNIQYF
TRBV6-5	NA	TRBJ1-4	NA	TGTGCCAGCAGGACGAGCATAGGGGAAAAACTGTTTTTT	CASRTSIGEKLFF
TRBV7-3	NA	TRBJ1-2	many	TGTGCCAGCAGCTTAGACTCGTCTAACTATGGCTACACCTTC	CASSLDSSNYGYTF
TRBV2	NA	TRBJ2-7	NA	TGTGCCAGCACCCCCGCCGGGCCAGGGGGGTACGAGCAGTACTTC	CASTPAGPGGYEQYF
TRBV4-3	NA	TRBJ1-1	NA	TGCGCCAGCAGCGGCAAGAGAACCGAAGCTTTCTTT	CASSGKRTEAFF
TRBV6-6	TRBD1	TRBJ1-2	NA	TGTGCCAGCAGTCACGAGACAGGGGGAGTATATGGCTACACCTTC	CASSHETGGVYGYTF
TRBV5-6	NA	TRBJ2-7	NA	TGTGCCAGCAGCCTACTGTCGGGGGAGCAGTACTTC	CASSLLSGEQYF
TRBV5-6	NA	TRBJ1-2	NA	TGTGCCAGCAGCTCCGGGTATGGCTACACCTTC	CASSSGYGYTF
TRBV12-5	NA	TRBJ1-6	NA	TGTGCTAGTGGTTTGGTCCACCCTCTAGAGCAAAGGGTGAGCTCCTATAATTCACCCCTCCACTTT	CASGLVHPLEQRVSSYNSPLHF
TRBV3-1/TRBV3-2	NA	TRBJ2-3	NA	TGTGCCAGCAGCCAAGACGAAGCCCGCACAGATACGCAGTATTTT	CASSQDEARTDTQYF
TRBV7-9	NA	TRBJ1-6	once	TGTGCCAGCAGCTTTGATGGGAATTCACCCCTCCACTTT	CASSFDGNSPLHF
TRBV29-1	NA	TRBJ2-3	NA	TGCAGCGCCGCCACTCTAGGCACAGATACGCAGTATTTT	CSAATLGTDTQYF
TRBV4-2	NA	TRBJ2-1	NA	TGTGCCAGCAGCCAAGAGGGGACTCGTTCTGGTGAGCAGTTCTTC	CASSQEGTRSGEQFF
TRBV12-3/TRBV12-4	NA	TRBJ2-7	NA	TGTGCCAGCAGTTTAGTCCGACCCCACGAGCAGTACTTC	CASSLVRPHEQYF
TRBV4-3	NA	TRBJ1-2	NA	TGCGCCAGCAGCCAAGATAGTTCCGCTTTGAGGTTCAGCTACACCTTC	CASSQDSSALRFSYTF
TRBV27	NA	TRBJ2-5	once	TGTGCCAGCAGTAAGGGGTCGTGGGGCTTCCAAGAGACCCAGTACTTC	CASSKGSWGFQETQYF
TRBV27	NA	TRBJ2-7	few	TGTGCCAGCAGTCCTCACCGGGACCTCGGGTACGAGCAGTACTTC	CASSPHRDLGYEQYF
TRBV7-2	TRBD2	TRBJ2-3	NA	TGTGCCAGCAGGACTAGCGGGACAGATACGCAGTATTTT	CASRTSGTDTQYF
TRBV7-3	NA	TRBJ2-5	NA	TGTGCCAGCAGCTTACTCGGTCCCCAAGAGACCCAGTACTTC	CASSLLGPQETQYF
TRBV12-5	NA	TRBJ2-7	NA	TGTGCTAGTGGTCTTGACCTTTCCTACGAGCAGTACTTC	CASGLDLSYEQYF
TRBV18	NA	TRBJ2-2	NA	TGTGCCAGCTCACCACAGGGCGGGGAGCTGTTTTTT	CASSPQGGELFF
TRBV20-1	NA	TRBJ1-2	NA	TGCAGTGCTAGTTCGTCAACTAACTATGGCTACACCTTC	CSASSSTNYGYTF
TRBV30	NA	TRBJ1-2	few	TGTGCCTGGACAGACAGAAACTATGGCTACACCTTC	CAWTDRNYGYTF
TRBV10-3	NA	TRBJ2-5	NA	TGTGCCATCAGTGAGTCGGGCGGAAGGGAGACCCAGTACTTC	CAISESGGRETQYF
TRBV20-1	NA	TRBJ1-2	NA	TGCAGTGCTCAAGGTTCCTATGGCTACACCTTC	CSAQGSYGYTF
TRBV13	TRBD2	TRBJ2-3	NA	TGTGCCAGCAGCTCCGGGGGGGCTAGCGGGGACCCCACAGATACGCAGTATTTT	CASSSGGASGDPTDTQYF
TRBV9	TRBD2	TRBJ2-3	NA	TGTGCCAGCAGCGTAGTGGCGCTAGCGGAGGAAGATACGCAGTATTTT	CASSVVALAEEDTQYF
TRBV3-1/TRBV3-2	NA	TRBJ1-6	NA	TGTGCCAGCAGAATAGGGGGAAGTAATTCACCCCTCCACTTT	CASRIGGSNSPLHF
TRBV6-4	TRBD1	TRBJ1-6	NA	TGTGCCAGCAGTGAGGGACAGGGTAGTTCACCCCTCCACTTT	CASSEGQGSSPLHF
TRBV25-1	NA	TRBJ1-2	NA	TGTGCCAGCAGTGAGGGTGGTTTGGGGCAGGGCAACTATGGCTACACCTTC	CASSEGGLGQGNYGYTF
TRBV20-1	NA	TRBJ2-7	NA	TGCAGTGCTAGACCCGCTAGCGAGCAGTACTTC	CSARPASEQYF
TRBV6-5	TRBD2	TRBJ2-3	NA	TGTGCCAGCAGGACTAGCGGGGGCACAGATACGCAGTATTTT	CASRTSGGTDTQYF
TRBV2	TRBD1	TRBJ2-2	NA	TGTGCCAGCCGATGGGGACAGAATACCGGGGAGCTGTTTTTT	CASRWGQNTGELFF
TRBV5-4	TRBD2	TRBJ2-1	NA	TGTGCCAGCAGCTTAGGACTAGGAGGGAAATACAATGAGCAGTTCTTC	CASSLGLGGKYNEQFF
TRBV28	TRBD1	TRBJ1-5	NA	TGTGCCAGCAGTTTATTGGGACAGGGAGTAAGCAATCAGCCCCAGCATTTT	CASSLLGQGVSNQPQHF
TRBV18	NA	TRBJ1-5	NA	TGTGCCAGCTCACGAGCTAGCAATCAGCCCCAGCATTTT	CASSRASNQPQHF
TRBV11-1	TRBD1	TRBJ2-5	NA	TGTGCCAGCAGCCTCCGGGACAGAGCCCAAGAGACCCAGTACTTC	CASSLRDRAQETQYF
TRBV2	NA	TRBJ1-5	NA	TGTGCCAGCAGTGAAGGTTTTGACGGATTCAATCAGCCCCAGCATTTT	CASSEGFDGFNQPQHF
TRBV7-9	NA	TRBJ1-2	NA	TGTGCCAGCAGCGACCGGGACCGGTCCTATGGCTACACCTTC	CASSDRDRSYGYTF
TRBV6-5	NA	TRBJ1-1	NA	TGTGCCAGCAGCATTCCGGGCCACACTGAAGCTTTCTTT	CASSIPGHTEAFF
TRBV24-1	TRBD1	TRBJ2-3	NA	TGTGCCACCAGTGACCCGACAGGGGTGGCAGATACGCAGTATTTT	CATSDPTGVADTQYF